Described below is a single T cell receptor beta chain sequence and its context. The target antigen is unknown. CD45RO-negative cells were positively selected for CCR7, leaving out terminally differentiated effector memory CD45RA+ cells. Germline-derived CDR1 and CDR2 are LNHDA and SQIVND (reference sequence). This CDR3 region has 14 residues. V was shortened by 4 bases and J by 2 bases, with 11 bases between the two germline ends. The data were taken from a study of shared clonotypes between healthy human individuals. The wider study: There were three CD4 naive, three CD4 memory, two CD8 naive and one CD8 memory plates per donor.

The data were produced by immunoSEQ multiplex PCR, yet TCRdb's version contains in-frame clones alone and is incomplete. The sample includes about 820,000 clones, approximately 92% of them seen just once. Study findings and constraints: Inspection by rarefaction showed sorted-subset sequencing to be incomplete despite large depth. Clonotype sharing among donors likely depends on sequencing depth.

The rearrangement uses TRBV19 and TRBJ2-5; D might be TRBD2 (5 bases). The source is a young man in good health. Specimen: naive CD8+ T cells sorted from blood. In DNA form, the CDR3 reads TGTGCCAGTAGTAACGACTACTTACAAGAGACCCAGTACTTC. Translation gives CASSNDYLQETQYF. Together with reference TRBV19 and TRBJ2-5, the CDR3 gives the full variable domain: DGGITQSPKYLFRKEGQNVTLSCEQNLNHDAMYWYRQDPGQGLRLIYYSQIVNDFQKGDIAEGYSVSREKKESFPLTVTSAQKNPTAFYLCASSNDYLQETQYFGPGTRLLVL.